This TCR beta chain emerged from a study of cytomegalovirus exposure and HLA in healthy donors. Study-wide points: Follow-up analysis later connected one missense variant in DCLRE1C with trimming of TCR beta V- and J-genes. It was 150 to 200 TCR beta chains that were listed as cytomegalovirus-associated.

In the PCR, 60 Vbeta and 13 Jbeta primers were used. TCRdb keeps only in-frame clones here, not all; method: immunoSEQ multiplex PCR. Of some 150,000 clones in the sample, around 10% were seen once. Germline trimming cut 5 bases from V and 0 bases from J; bases unmatched to any gene: 8. The CDR3 consists of 16 residues. Per germline, CDR1 SGHNT and CDR2 YENEEA. With respect to this clone: Its antigen remains unknown.

This receptor was taken from a woman in her thirties or forties in good health and CMV-seropositive. Input material: PBMCs. V gene TRBV11-3 combines with J gene TRBJ1-1; 8 bases fit TRBD1. The CDR3 loop reads CASSQGQGYMNTEAFF. DNA for the CDR3: TGTGCCAGCAGCCAAGGACAGGGTTACATGAACACTGAAGCTTTCTTT.